These 11 T cell receptor beta chains originate from one sample sequenced in a study of blood T cell repertoires in COVID-19. The table came from immunoSEQ multiplex PCR; TCRdb's copy has only in-frame clones and leaves some out. The sample lists 85,000 to 110,000 clones, around nine tenths occurring once. The sample was peripheral blood. These receptors all come from a man aged 45-65 years in a cohort sampled during active COVID-19.

The chain is built from TRBV7-2 and TRBJ1-2, with no clear D. The CDR3 contains 15 residues. Germline V gene sequence: CDR1 SGHTA, CDR2 FQGNSA. The V end lost 1 base, the J end lost 8 bases, and 17 bases lay between the germline ends. This chain's CDR3 is CASSLVQVTGRGYTF. CDR3 coding DNA: TGTGCCAGCAGCTTAGTTCAGGTAACTGGAAGAGGCTACACCTTC.

The CDR3 DNA reads as TGTGCCAGCAGCCAACGTACAGGGACGGGCACCTACGAGCAGTACTTC. This encodes CASSQRTGTGTYEQYF. This chain uses TRBV7-2 with TRBJ2-7, with TRBD1 as a possible D gene (6 bases). Per germline, CDR1 SGHTA and CDR2 FQGNSA. This CDR3 comprises 16 residues. The V end lost 5 bases, the J end lost 2 bases, and 19 bases lay between the germline ends.

The chain recombines TRBV6-5 with TRBJ2-3, with 8 positions matching TRBD1. The V gene's germline CDR1 is MNHEY and CDR2 SVGAGI. The V segment lost 0 bases and the J segment 7 bases; nucleotides outside the gene matches: 6. The CDR3 contains 15 residues. CDR3 sequence (DNA): TGTGCCAGCAGTTACTCAGGCGACAGGGGAAATACGCAGTATTTT. Its translation: CASSYSGDRGNTQYF.

The rearrangement joins TRBV4-1 to TRBJ2-2; TRBD2 matches 7 bases. Germline V CDR1 and CDR2: MGHRA, YSYEKL. V shed 1 base and J 5 bases; nucleotides not matched to a gene: 10. CDR3 length: 17 amino acids. Here the CDR3 DNA reads TGCGCCAGCAGCCAAGGGGGAGGGTTGGCCCTGACCGGGGAGCTGTTTTTT. As protein: CASSQGGGLALTGELFF.

V usage is TRBV5-1 and J usage is TRBJ2-2; TRBD1 matches at 7 bases. Per germline, CDR1 SGHRS and CDR2 YFSETQ. This CDR3 is built from 15 residues. J was trimmed by 7 bases and V by 0 bases; bases with no gene match: 6. The CDR3 bases are TGCGCCAGCAGCTTGGAGACAGGGTCGTTCGGGGAGCTGTTTTTT. It translates to CASSLETGSFGELFF.

This clone has only a few counts. This chain links TRBV28 with TRBJ1-6, with 7 bases aligning to TRBD1. V was pared by 4 bases and J by 12 bases, with 9 bases of the junction left unmatched. Germline values: CDR1 MDHEN, CDR2 SYDVKM. The CDR3 sequence is 14 residues long. DNA of the CDR3: TGTGCCAGCAGTTCCGGGACAGCCGTTTTACCCCTCCACTTT. Its translation is CASSSGTAVLPLHF. Based on the CDR3 plus reference TRBV28 and TRBJ1-6, the full variable domain is DVKVTQSSRYLVKRTGEKVFLECVQDMDHENMFWYRQDPGLGLRLIYFSYDVKMKEKGDIPEGYSVSREKKERFSLILESASTNQTSMYLCASSSGTAVLPLHFGNGTRLTVT.

The chain recombines TRBV29-1 with TRBJ1-5; D is unresolved. Germline assignment: CDR1 SQVTM and CDR2 ANQGSEA. The CDR3 spans 13 residues. V was pared by 4 bases and J by 1 base, with 8 bases between. The CDR3 nucleotides read TGCAGCGTTGGGTACGGGAGCAATCAGCCCCAGCATTTT. Translating gives CSVGYGSNQPQHF.

The chain combines TRBV6-5 with TRBJ2-2; no firm D call. The CDR3 loop spans 14 amino acids. Per germline, CDR1 MNHEY and CDR2 SVGAGI. Trimming shortened V by 7 bases and J by 1 base, and 10 bases separated the two germline ends. The CDR3: CASIGLMNTGELFF. The CDR3 DNA sequence: TGTGCCAGCATCGGTTTGATGAACACCGGGGAGCTGTTTTTT.

The V gene is TRBV29-1, the J gene TRBJ2-5, with 7 bases fitting TRBD1. Trimming took 4 bases from V and 1 from J; bases not matched to a gene: 3. This CDR3 has 13 residues. From germline, CDR1 is SQVTM and CDR2 ANQGSEA. In nucleotides, the CDR3 is TGCAGCGTTGGGTGGGACAGCCAAGAGACCCAGTACTTC. Protein product: CSVGWDSQETQYF. Filled out from reference TRBV29-1 and TRBJ2-5, the complete variable domain reads SAVISQKPSRDICQRGTSLTIQCQVDSQVTMMFWYRQQPGQSLTLIATANQGSEATYESGFVIDKFPISRPNLTFSTLTVSNMSPEDSSIYLCSVGWDSQETQYFGPGTRLLVL.

J is TRBJ1-1 and V is TRBV6-5; possible D gene TRBD1, 6 bases. Germline CDR1 MNHEY, CDR2 SVGAGI. Trimming shortened V by 4 bases and J by 7 bases, and 22 bases separated the two germline ends. This CDR3 is 16 amino acids long. CDR3 in amino acids: CASSSATRRGMIEAFF. The CDR3 nucleotides read TGTGCCAGCAGTTCCGCGACGAGAAGGGGGATGATTGAAGCTTTCTTT.

The CDR3 region is CASSEAPRGPRRYEQYF. The DNA of the CDR3 is TGTGCCAGCAGTGAGGCACCGCGGGGTCCCCGCCGCTACGAGCAGTACTTC. V usage is TRBV2 and J usage is TRBJ2-7; possibly TRBD2 for D (6 bases). CDR1 and CDR2 from the germline V gene are SNHLY and FYNNEI. CDR3 size: 17 residues. Deletions cut 3 bases from V and 3 bases from J, with 21 bases between. Full variable domain (remainder filled in from reference TRBV2 and TRBJ2-7): EPEVTQTPSHQVTQMGQEVILRCVPISNHLYFYWYRQILGQKVEFLVSFYNNEISEKSEIFDDQFSVERPDGSNFTLKIRSTKLEDSAMYFCASSEAPRGPRRYEQYFGPGTRLTVT.